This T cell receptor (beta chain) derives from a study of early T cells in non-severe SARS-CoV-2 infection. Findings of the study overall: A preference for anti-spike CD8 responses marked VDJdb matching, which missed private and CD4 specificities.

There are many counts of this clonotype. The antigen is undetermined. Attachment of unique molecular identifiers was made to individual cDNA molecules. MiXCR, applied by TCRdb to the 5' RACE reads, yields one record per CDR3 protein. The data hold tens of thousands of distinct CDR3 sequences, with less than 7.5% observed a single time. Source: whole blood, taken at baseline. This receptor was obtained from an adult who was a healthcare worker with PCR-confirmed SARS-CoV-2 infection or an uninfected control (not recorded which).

DNA for the CDR3: TGTGCCAGCATGGGAAGTTATCGATTTATGAACACTGAAGCTTTCTTT. It translates to CASMGSYRFMNTEAFF. V usage is TRBV7-2 and J usage is TRBJ1-1; D remains ambiguous. CDR1 is SGHTA and CDR2 is FQGNSA in the germline V gene. Trimming removed 7 bases from V and 0 bases from J, with 18 bases in between. The CDR3 contains 16 residues.